This record looks at one TCR beta chain sequence and its context. What it binds is not known. Germline-derived CDR1 and CDR2 are LNHDA and SQIVND (reference sequence). The CDR3 consists of 15 residues. V lost 1 base, J lost 6 bases, and 13 bases lay in between. This record comes from a study of shared clonotypes between healthy human individuals. Overall study results and limits: Large sequencing depth failed to make sorted-subset sequencing complete, rarefaction showed. Researchers sampled only blood; tissue repertoires likely differ. A small donor pool kept down the genetic and exposure-history diversity that was represented.

TCRdb's copy holds only in-frame clones and misses some; the assay was immunoSEQ multiplex PCR. The table has about 2.2 million clones, 93% seen once. Naive CD8 cells were CD45RO-negative, positively selected for CCR7, excluding terminally differentiated effector memory CD45RA+ cells. Each sample came from a Caucasian adult donor living in Nashville, Tennessee. The sample taken for sequencing was naive CD8+ T cells from PBMCs. The chain combines TRBV19 with TRBJ2-1, with D perhaps TRBD2 (5 bases). The TCR was taken from a man in his late teens or twenties in good health. Some clones in this sample may be carry-over from other donors' samples. The CDR3 region is CASSIGPTSFNEQFF. CDR3 sequence (DNA): TGTGCCAGTAGTATAGGGCCCACTAGTTTCAATGAGCAGTTCTTC. The complete variable domain, with remaining parts taken from reference TRBV19 and TRBJ2-1, reads DGGITQSPKYLFRKEGQNVTLSCEQNLNHDAMYWYRQDPGQGLRLIYYSQIVNDFQKGDIAEGYSVSREKKESFPLTVTSAQKNPTAFYLCASSIGPTSFNEQFFGPGTRLTVL.